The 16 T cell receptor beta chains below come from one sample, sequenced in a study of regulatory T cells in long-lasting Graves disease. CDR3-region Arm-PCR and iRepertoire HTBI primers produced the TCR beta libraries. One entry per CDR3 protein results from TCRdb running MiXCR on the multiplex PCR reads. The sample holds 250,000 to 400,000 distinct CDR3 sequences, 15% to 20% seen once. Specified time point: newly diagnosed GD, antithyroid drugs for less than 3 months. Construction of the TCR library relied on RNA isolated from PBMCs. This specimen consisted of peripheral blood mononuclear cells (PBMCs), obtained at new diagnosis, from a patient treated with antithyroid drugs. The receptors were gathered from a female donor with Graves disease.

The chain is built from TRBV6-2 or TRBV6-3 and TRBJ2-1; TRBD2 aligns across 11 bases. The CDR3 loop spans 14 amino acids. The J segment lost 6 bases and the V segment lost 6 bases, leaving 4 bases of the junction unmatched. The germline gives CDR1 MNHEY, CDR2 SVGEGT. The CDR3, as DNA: TGTGCCAGCAGACTAGCGGGAGACCTCAATGAGCAGTTCTTC. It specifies CASRLAGDLNEQFF.

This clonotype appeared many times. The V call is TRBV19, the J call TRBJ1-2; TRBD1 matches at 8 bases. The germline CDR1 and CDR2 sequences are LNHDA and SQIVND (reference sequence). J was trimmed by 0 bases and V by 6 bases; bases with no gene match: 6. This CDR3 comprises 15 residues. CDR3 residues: CASSDRDRPNYGYTF. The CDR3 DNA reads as TGTGCCAGTAGCGACCGGGACAGGCCTAACTATGGCTACACCTTC.

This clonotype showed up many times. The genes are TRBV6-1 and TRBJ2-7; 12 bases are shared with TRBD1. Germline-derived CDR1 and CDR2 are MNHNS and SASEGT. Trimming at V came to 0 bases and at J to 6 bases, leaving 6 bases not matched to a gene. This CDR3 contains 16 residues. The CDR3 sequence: CASSEALGQGALEQYF. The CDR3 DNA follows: TGTGCCAGCAGTGAAGCGTTGGGACAGGGGGCGCTCGAGCAGTACTTC.

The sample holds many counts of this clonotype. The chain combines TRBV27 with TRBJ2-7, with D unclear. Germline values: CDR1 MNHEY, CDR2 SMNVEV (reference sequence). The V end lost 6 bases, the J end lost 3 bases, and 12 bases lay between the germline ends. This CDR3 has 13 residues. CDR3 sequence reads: CASSRPLSYEQYF. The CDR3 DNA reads TGTGCCAGCAGCCGACCGCTAAGCTACGAGCAGTACTTC.

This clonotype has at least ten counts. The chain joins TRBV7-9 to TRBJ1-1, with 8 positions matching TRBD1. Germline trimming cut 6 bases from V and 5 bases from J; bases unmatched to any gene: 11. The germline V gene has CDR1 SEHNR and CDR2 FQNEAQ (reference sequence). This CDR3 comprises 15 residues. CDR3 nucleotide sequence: TGTGCCAGCAGACCTCTGACAGGGGTGGAGACTGAAGCTTTCTTT. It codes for CASRPLTGVETEAFF.

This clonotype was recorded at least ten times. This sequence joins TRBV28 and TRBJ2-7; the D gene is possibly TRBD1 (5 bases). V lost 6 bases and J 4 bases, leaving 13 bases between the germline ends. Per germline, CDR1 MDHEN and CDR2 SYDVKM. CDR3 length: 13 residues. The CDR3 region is CASSRGHVYEQYF. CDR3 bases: TGTGCCAGCAGCCGCGGACACGTTTACGAGCAGTACTTC.

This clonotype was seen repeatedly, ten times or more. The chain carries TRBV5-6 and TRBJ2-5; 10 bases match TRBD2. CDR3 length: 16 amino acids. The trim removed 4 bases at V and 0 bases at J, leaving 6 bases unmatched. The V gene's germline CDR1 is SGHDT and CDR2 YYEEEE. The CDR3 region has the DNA TGTGCCAGCAGCCTATCACTAGCGGGGAACCAAGAGACCCAGTACTTC. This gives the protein CASSLSLAGNQETQYF. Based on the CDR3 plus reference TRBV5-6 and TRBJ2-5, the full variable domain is DAGVTQSPTHLIKTRGQQVTLRCSPKSGHDTVSWYQQALGQGPQFIFQYYEEEERQRGNFPDRFSGHQFPNYSSELNVNALLLGDSALYLCASSLSLAGNQETQYFGPGTRLLVL.

The CDR3 loop is CASSLAGGAEQFF. Written as DNA, the CDR3 is TGTGCCAGCAGCTTAGCGGGAGGGGCTGAGCAGTTCTTC. The V call is TRBV7-2, the J call TRBJ2-1; 7 positions match TRBD2. Trimming removed 0 bases from V and 9 bases from J; junction bases left unmatched: 2. The CDR3 length is 13 residues. Germline CDR1 and CDR2: SGHTA and FQGNSA.

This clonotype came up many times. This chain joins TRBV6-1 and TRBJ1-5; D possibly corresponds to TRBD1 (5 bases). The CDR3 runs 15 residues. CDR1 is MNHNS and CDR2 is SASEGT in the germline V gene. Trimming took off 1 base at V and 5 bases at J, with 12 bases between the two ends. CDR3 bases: TGTGCCAGCAGTGAAGGAGGCAGGGCCTATCAGCCCCAGCATTTT. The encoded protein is CASSEGGRAYQPQHF.

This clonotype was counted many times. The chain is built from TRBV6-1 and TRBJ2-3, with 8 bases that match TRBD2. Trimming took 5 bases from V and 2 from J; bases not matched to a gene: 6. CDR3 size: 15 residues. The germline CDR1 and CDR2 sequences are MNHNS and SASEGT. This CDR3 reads CASSTELADTDTQYF. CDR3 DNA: TGTGCCAGCAGTACCGAACTAGCGGACACAGATACGCAGTATTTT.

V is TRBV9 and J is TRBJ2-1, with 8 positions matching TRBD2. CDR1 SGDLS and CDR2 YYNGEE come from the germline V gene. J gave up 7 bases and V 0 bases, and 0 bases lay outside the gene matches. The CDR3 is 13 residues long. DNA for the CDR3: TGTGCCAGCAGCGTAGGACTAGCGAATGAGCAGTTCTTC. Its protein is CASSVGLANEQFF.

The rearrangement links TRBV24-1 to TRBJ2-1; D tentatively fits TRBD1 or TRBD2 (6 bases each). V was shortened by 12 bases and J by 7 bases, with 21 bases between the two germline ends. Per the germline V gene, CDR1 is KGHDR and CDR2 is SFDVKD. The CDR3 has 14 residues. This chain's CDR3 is CAPLGGPTRNEQFF. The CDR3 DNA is TGTGCCCCGCTAGGGGGGCCTACGAGGAATGAGCAGTTCTTC.

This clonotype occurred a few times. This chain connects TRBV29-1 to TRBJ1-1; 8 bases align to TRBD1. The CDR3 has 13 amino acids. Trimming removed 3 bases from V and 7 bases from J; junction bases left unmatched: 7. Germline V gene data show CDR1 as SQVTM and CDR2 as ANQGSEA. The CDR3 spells CSVDLQGAIEAFF. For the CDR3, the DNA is TGCAGCGTTGATCTGCAGGGGGCGATTGAAGCTTTCTTT.

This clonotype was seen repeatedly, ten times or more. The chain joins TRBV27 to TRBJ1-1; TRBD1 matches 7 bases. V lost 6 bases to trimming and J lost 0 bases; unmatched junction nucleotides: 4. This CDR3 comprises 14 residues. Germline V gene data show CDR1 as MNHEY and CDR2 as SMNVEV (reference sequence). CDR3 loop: CASREGQMNTEAFF. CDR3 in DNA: TGTGCCAGCAGGGAGGGACAGATGAACACTGAAGCTTTCTTT.

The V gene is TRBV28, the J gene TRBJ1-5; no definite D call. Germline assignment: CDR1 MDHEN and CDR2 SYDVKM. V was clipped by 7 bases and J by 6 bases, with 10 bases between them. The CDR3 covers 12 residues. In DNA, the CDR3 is TGTGCCAGCATGAGTGCGCGTCAGCCCCAGCATTTT. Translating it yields CASMSARQPQHF.

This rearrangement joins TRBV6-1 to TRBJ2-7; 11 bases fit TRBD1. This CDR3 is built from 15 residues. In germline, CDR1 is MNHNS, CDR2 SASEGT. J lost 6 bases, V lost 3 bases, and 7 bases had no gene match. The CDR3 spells CASSEEEDRGPEQYF. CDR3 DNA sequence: TGTGCCAGCAGTGAGGAAGAGGACAGGGGGCCCGAGCAGTACTTC.